This is a list of T cell receptor beta chains from one sample in a study of vaccination and CD4 T cells after COVID-19. MiXCR, run by TCRdb on the PCR reads, gives a single entry per CDR3 protein. This table has around 19,000 distinct CDR3 sequences, 45% to 60% appearing once. These receptors' targets are unknown. The specimen was CD4+ T cells from blood, cultured in vitro. The receptors stem from a human donor who had recovered from COVID-19. The CDR3 runs from the conserved cysteine through the conserved F or W. The D gene is left open where the match is weak. Where a row states a size, it is once, few, many or the class of an expanded clone; other rows omit it.

clone_size: NA
v_call: TRBV12-3/TRBV12-4
j_call: TRBJ2-3
d_call: TRBD1
cdr3_aa: CASSLRTGSTDTQYF
cdr3_nt: TGTGCCAGCAGTTTACGGACAGGGAGCACAGATACGCAGTATTTT

clone_size: NA
v_call: TRBV10-3
j_call: TRBJ2-5
d_call: TRBD2
cdr3_aa: CAISESGRGLAAQETQYF
cdr3_nt: TGTGCCATCAGTGAGTCTGGAAGGGGACTAGCGGCGCAAGAGACCCAGTACTTC

clone_size: few
v_call: TRBV20-1
j_call: TRBJ2-2
d_call: NA
cdr3_aa: CSASTHTGELFF
cdr3_nt: TGCAGTGCTAGCACCCACACCGGGGAGCTGTTTTTT

clone_size: NA
v_call: TRBV6-2/TRBV6-3
j_call: TRBJ1-1
d_call: NA
cdr3_aa: CASSYPGNTEAFF
cdr3_nt: TGTGCCAGCAGTTACCCGGGGAACACTGAAGCTTTCTTT

clone_size: NA
v_call: TRBV5-1
j_call: TRBJ1-6
d_call: NA
cdr3_aa: CASSLEGESGSPLHF
cdr3_nt: TGCGCCAGCAGCTTGGAGGGGGAATCAGGTTCACCCCTCCACTTT

clone_size: NA
v_call: TRBV20-1
j_call: TRBJ1-5
d_call: NA
cdr3_aa: CSARASGRRNQPQHF
cdr3_nt: TGCAGTGCTAGAGCCTCCGGCAGGCGCAATCAGCCCCAGCATTTT

clone_size: few
v_call: TRBV28
j_call: TRBJ1-5
d_call: NA
cdr3_aa: CASSLYNPTGQPQHF
cdr3_nt: TGTGCCAGCAGTTTATATAACCCCACGGGTCAGCCCCAGCATTTT

clone_size: NA
v_call: TRBV18
j_call: TRBJ1-1
d_call: TRBD1
cdr3_aa: CASSPGQGRTEAFF
cdr3_nt: TGTGCCAGCTCACCAGGACAGGGAAGGACTGAAGCTTTCTTT

clone_size: NA
v_call: TRBV7-2
j_call: TRBJ2-3
d_call: TRBD2
cdr3_aa: CASSLTSGSTSTDTQYF
cdr3_nt: TGTGCCAGCAGCTTGACTAGCGGGAGTACGAGCACAGATACGCAGTATTTT

clone_size: NA
v_call: TRBV19
j_call: TRBJ1-1
d_call: NA
cdr3_aa: CASSIANHEGLDAEAFF
cdr3_nt: TGTGCCAGTAGTATAGCAAACCACGAGGGTTTGGACGCTGAAGCTTTCTTT

clone_size: NA
v_call: TRBV20-1
j_call: TRBJ1-5
d_call: NA
cdr3_aa: CSGRARTDQPQHF
cdr3_nt: TGCAGTGGTAGGGCTCGGACAGATCAGCCCCAGCATTTT

clone_size: few
v_call: TRBV6-5
j_call: TRBJ2-2
d_call: NA
cdr3_aa: CASSFSGGGYTGELFF
cdr3_nt: TGTGCCAGCAGTTTTAGCGGAGGAGGTTACACCGGGGAGCTGTTTTTT

clone_size: NA
v_call: TRBV2
j_call: TRBJ2-1
d_call: NA
cdr3_aa: CASSEALLGAVSYNEQFF
cdr3_nt: TGTGCCAGCAGTGAAGCGCTTCTTGGGGCGGTGTCCTACAATGAGCAGTTCTTC

clone_size: NA
v_call: TRBV5-4
j_call: TRBJ1-1
d_call: NA
cdr3_aa: CASSLDRRNTEAFF
cdr3_nt: TGTGCCAGCAGCTTGGACAGGCGAAACACTGAAGCTTTCTTT

clone_size: NA
v_call: TRBV7-9
j_call: TRBJ2-5
d_call: TRBD1
cdr3_aa: CASSSGQGKTQYF
cdr3_nt: TGTGCCAGCAGCTCAGGACAGGGGAAGACCCAGTACTTC

clone_size: NA
v_call: TRBV7-2
j_call: TRBJ2-3
d_call: TRBD2
cdr3_aa: CASSLEASGGTDTQYF
cdr3_nt: TGTGCCAGCAGCCTAGAGGCTAGCGGAGGCACAGATACGCAGTATTTT

clone_size: NA
v_call: TRBV20-1
j_call: TRBJ2-1
d_call: TRBD2
cdr3_aa: CSARSTSGMSSYNEQFF
cdr3_nt: TGCAGTGCTAGGTCGACTAGCGGGATGAGCTCCTACAATGAGCAGTTCTTC

clone_size: few
v_call: TRBV6-1
j_call: TRBJ1-2
d_call: NA
cdr3_aa: CASSPGSGAYGYTF
cdr3_nt: TGTGCCAGCAGTCCCGGTTCAGGGGCCTATGGCTACACCTTC

clone_size: NA
v_call: TRBV18
j_call: TRBJ1-6
d_call: NA
cdr3_aa: CASSPGTDSPLHF
cdr3_nt: TGTGCCAGCTCACCAGGGACTGATTCACCCCTCCACTTT

clone_size: NA
v_call: TRBV6-1
j_call: TRBJ2-7
d_call: TRBD1
cdr3_aa: CASRGLIDRVHEQYF
cdr3_nt: TGTGCCAGCAGGGGCTTAATTGACAGGGTCCACGAGCAGTACTTC

clone_size: NA
v_call: TRBV6-1
j_call: TRBJ1-2
d_call: TRBD1
cdr3_aa: CASGHYQEGQGAYGYTF
cdr3_nt: TGTGCCAGCGGCCACTATCAAGAGGGACAGGGGGCCTATGGCTACACCTTC

clone_size: NA
v_call: TRBV28
j_call: TRBJ1-3
d_call: NA
cdr3_aa: CASEYAGEGNTIYF
cdr3_nt: TGTGCCAGCGAATATGCCGGGGAAGGAAACACCATATATTTT

clone_size: few
v_call: TRBV20-1
j_call: TRBJ1-5
d_call: NA
cdr3_aa: CSASEPIALAQHF
cdr3_nt: TGCAGTGCTTCCGAACCTATCGCTCTGGCCCAGCATTTT

clone_size: NA
v_call: TRBV5-1
j_call: TRBJ2-3
d_call: NA
cdr3_aa: CASSYSTTLGDTQYF
cdr3_nt: TGCGCCAGCAGCTATTCAACCACCTTAGGGGATACGCAGTATTTT

clone_size: NA
v_call: TRBV11-2
j_call: TRBJ2-3
d_call: TRBD1
cdr3_aa: CASSLGRGHGTDTQYF
cdr3_nt: TGTGCCAGCAGCTTAGGTAGGGGGCACGGCACAGATACGCAGTATTTT

clone_size: NA
v_call: TRBV21-1
j_call: TRBJ1-3
d_call: NA
cdr3_aa: CASSKDLGTLSGNTIYF
cdr3_nt: TGTGCCAGCAGCAAAGATCTCGGGACCCTCTCTGGAAACACCATATATTTT

clone_size: NA
v_call: TRBV7-2
j_call: TRBJ2-3
d_call: NA
cdr3_aa: CASSLGRADTQYF
cdr3_nt: TGTGCCAGCAGCTTGGGGCGAGCAGATACGCAGTATTTT

clone_size: NA
v_call: TRBV7-2
j_call: TRBJ2-7
d_call: NA
cdr3_aa: CASSPRGSGNEQYF
cdr3_nt: TGTGCCAGCAGCCCTAGGGGCTCCGGGAACGAGCAGTACTTC

clone_size: NA
v_call: TRBV20-1
j_call: TRBJ2-7
d_call: NA
cdr3_aa: CSALTRQELGEQYF
cdr3_nt: TGCAGTGCCCTAACTCGACAGGAGTTGGGGGAGCAGTACTTC

clone_size: NA
v_call: TRBV20-1
j_call: TRBJ2-2
d_call: NA
cdr3_aa: CSARRTSNTGELFF
cdr3_nt: TGCAGTGCTAGACGGACTTCAAACACCGGGGAGCTGTTTTTT

clone_size: NA
v_call: TRBV28
j_call: TRBJ2-4
d_call: NA
cdr3_aa: CASSSPGWENIQYF
cdr3_nt: TGTGCCAGCAGTTCCCCCGGGTGGGAAAACATTCAGTACTTC

clone_size: medium-sized
v_call: TRBV10-3
j_call: TRBJ2-5
d_call: NA
cdr3_aa: CAISEFGNQETQYF
cdr3_nt: TGTGCCATCAGTGAATTTGGGAACCAAGAGACCCAGTACTTC